Given below is one TCR beta chain in context. The antigen is undetermined. Collection occurred without any documented infections or immune events in donors. This sample is part of a study of identifying expanded T cells in peripheral blood. Study-level points and caveats: Approximately two-week clone count variance significantly increased as total template count grew. Over about two and four weeks, about 17 and 20 clones changed, versus roughly 1.1 between replicates.

Sequencing was performed with immunoSEQ multiplex PCR; in TCRdb, only in-frame clones are kept and a portion is missing. The table lists about 110,000 clones, approximately 90% of them singletons. Germline CDR1 is SGHTA and CDR2 is FQGNSA. Trimming at V came to 4 bases and at J to 8 bases, leaving 4 bases not matched to a gene. The CDR3 covers 15 residues. J is TRBJ2-1 and V is TRBV7-2; 14 bases align to TRBD2. The sequenced sample was blood. This TCR was recovered from a person between 18 and 69 years old in good health. CDR3 coding DNA: TGTGCCAGCAGCTCCGGACTAGCGGGGGGCGATGAGCAGTTCTTC. Its translation: CASSSGLAGGDEQFF.